The TCR beta chain described here comes from a study of response to subunit inactivated influenza vaccine. V was cut by 0 bases and J by 8 bases, with 10 bases left in between. The CDR3 totals 13 residues. Germline CDR1 and CDR2: SGHTA and FQGNSA. This clonotype was detected a few times. TCRdb recomputed calls from the RT-PCR reads with MiXCR, one row per CDR3 protein. The sample lists about 780,000 distinct CDR3 sequences, less than 20% seen once, with under 13% in the top ten. This TCR was recovered from a man aged 45 to 65 who received an inactivated influenza vaccine. The sample in question was PBMCs from blood, obtained about 5 days after vaccination. This chain uses TRBV7-2 with TRBJ1-2; the D is unclear. DNA of the CDR3: TGTGCCAGCAGCTTAGCGGAGGTCGGGGGCTACACCTTC. Its translation is CASSLAEVGGYTF.